The source of this T cell receptor (beta chain) is a study of T cells expressing NK-cell markers (dated by TCRdb to 2019 to 2021). Regarding the study in general: Eight donors provided sorted CD3+CD56+NKG2C+, CD3+CD56+NKG2C- and CD3+CD56-NKG2C+ T-cell subsets, whose TCR beta-chain repertoires were profiled. Among the eight sequenced donors, seven were HCMV-seropositive and one was HCMV-seronegative. Randomly selected healthy volunteers, three men and five women, were used as the eight sequenced donors. Libraries were sequenced as 2 x 150 bp reads on Illumina HiSeq 2000/2500, MiSeq or NextSeq.

The listed sequencing device is Illumina HiSeq 2000. The TCR beta cDNA libraries were made using 5'RACE template switching, a step that added both a universal primer site and unique molecular identifiers. cDNA synthesis was primed from the TCR beta constant segment, followed by two successive PCR amplification steps. In the original analysis: MIGEC was used to demultiplex reads and group reads by UMI, and MiTCR was used to assemble and quantify clonotypes. Only TCR cDNA sequences supported by at least two reads were kept to exclude erroneous sequences. The tcR package was used for downstream repertoire analysis, and clonotypes were matched across fractions by CDR3 nucleotide sequence plus V segment. VDJmatch was used to annotate antigen specificity against VDJdb, with one amino acid substitution in CDR3 permitted. Each CDR3 protein sequence appears as one entry after TCRdb reprocessed the reads, and no DNA is included. The V and J calls were determined by TCRdb, not by the authors. The sample's records list about 400,000 distinct CDR3 sequences. About 11% of the sample is in the top ten clones.

CDR1 LGHDT and CDR2 YNNKEL were looked up in the germline V gene (reference sequence). From the cysteine up to the phenylalanine, the CDR3 has a length of 14 residues. There is no recorded DNA. The paper as a whole reports these results and caveats: Those dominant clonotypes were again the most abundant among CD3+CD56-NKG2C+ cells in a few donors, at roughly 28.3-60.1%. Whether the expanded NKG2C-expressing T cell clones were specific for HCMV antigens was left unclear. In several donors, the dominant CD3+CD56+NKG2C+ clonotypes were found to rank among the top 10 CD8+ clonotypes and to make up about 1.0-7.5% of CD8+ T cells.

A remark on this clonotype: The target of this receptor is not known.

HCMV serostatus was determined by detecting HCMV-specific IgG in serum with a commercial ELISA kit. Ficoll density gradient centrifugation was used to isolate peripheral blood mononuclear cells from blood. Here the chain combines TRBV3-1 and TRBJ2-1; TCRdb designates TRBD2, a call that cannot be tested without DNA. Sequencing was performed on blood T cells: a sorted CD56 or NKG2C T cell subset, CD4+ or CD8+ T cells, or bulk PBMC T cells (not recorded which). This clonotype was sampled from a woman between 50 and 59 years old in good health. Donor details come from another sample of the same person, matched by shared clones. The CDR3 protein is CASSGLAGGNEQFF.